This TCR beta chain was retrieved from a study of cytomegalovirus exposure and HLA in healthy donors. Whole-study findings and limits: Later analysis demonstrated an association between a missense DCLRE1C variant and TCR beta V- and J-gene trimming. A prior analysis recorded that most TCR beta V segments were productive about 87% or about 30% of the time.

Germline-derived CDR1 and CDR2 are MDHEN and SYDVKM. Trimming removed 5 bases from V and 2 bases from J, with 13 bases in between. The CDR3 has 15 residues. This clone has only a few counts. Its antigen is unidentified. Use of 60 Vbeta and 13 Jbeta primers characterized the PCR. TCRdb's copy holds only in-frame clones and misses some; the assay was immunoSEQ multiplex PCR. The sample lists roughly 170,000 clones, about 84% occurring once. The TCR originated in a man aged 18 to 29 in good health and CMV-seronegative. The sequenced sample consisted of PBMCs. The J gene is TRBJ1-3, the V gene TRBV28; D ambiguous. The CDR3 region has the DNA TGTGCCAGCAGTAAGGCCGGAGTAACTGGAAACACCATATATTTT. Translation gives CASSKAGVTGNTIYF.